Listed below are T cell receptor beta chains from one sample, sequenced in a study of a mutant IDH1 vaccine in newly diagnosed glioma. Their antigens remain unidentified. Profiled with immunoSEQ multiplex PCR; TCRdb holds only in-frame clones, not every one. The sample lists roughly 40,000 clones, 80% to 95% occurring once. This sample comprised PBMCs, obtained from a glioma patient whose treatment included an IDH1 peptide vaccine. These receptors originate from a middle-aged man with glioma. The CDR3 runs from the conserved cysteine through the conserved F or W. The D gene is left open where the match is weak.

j_call,v_call,d_call,cdr3_aa,cdr3_nt
TRBJ2-3,TRBV6-4,-,CASSDGLGNTQYF,TGTGCCAGCAGTGACGGGCTGGGTAATACGCAGTATTTT
TRBJ2-3,TRBV5-1,-,CASSLRVRDTQYF,TGCGCCAGCAGCTTGCGGGTTCGAGATACGCAGTATTTT
TRBJ1-4,TRBV7-9,-,CASSATGAEKLFF,TGTGCCAGCAGCGCTACAGGTGCCGAAAAACTGTTTTTT
TRBJ1-1,TRBV29-1,-,CSVEGGGTSNTEAFF,TGCAGCGTTGAGGGCGGCGGAACCTCGAACACTGAAGCTTTCTTT
TRBJ1-4,TRBV27,-,CASSSRGTNEKLFF,TGTGCCAGCAGTTCTAGGGGGACCAATGAAAAACTGTTTTTT
TRBJ1-1,TRBV4-2,-,CASSQDPPRLNTEAFF,TGTGCCAGCAGCCAAGATCCCCCCAGGTTGAACACTGAAGCTTTCTTT
TRBJ2-2,TRBV4-2,TRBD2,CASSQEAGEIWGELFF,TGTGCCAGCAGCCAAGAAGCGGGGGAGATATGGGGGGAGCTGTTTTTT
TRBJ1-2,TRBV5-8,-,CASSFTGVLNYGYTF,TGTGCCAGCAGCTTTACGGGGGTTCTTAACTATGGCTACACCTTC
TRBJ2-3,TRBV6-5,TRBD1,CASRRGQGADTQYF,TGTGCCAGCAGGCGGGGACAGGGTGCAGATACGCAGTATTTT
TRBJ2-5,TRBV15,-,CATSRDRRETQYF,TGTGCCACCAGCAGGGACAGAAGAGAGACCCAGTACTTC